This T cell receptor beta chain originates from a study of cytomegalovirus exposure and HLA in healthy donors. At the level of the study: Out of 180 million or so T cells, an earlier analysis found about 120 million unique TCR beta sequences in total.

The ends lost 6 bases at V and 5 bases at J; junction bases unmatched: 3. Germline assignment: CDR1 KGHSH and CDR2 LQKENI. This CDR3 is built from 12 residues. A multiplex PCR was run with 60 Vbeta primers and 13 Jbeta primers. The protocol was immunoSEQ multiplex PCR, while the TCRdb copy is restricted to in-frame clones and leaves out a portion. Its listing shows approximately 50,000 clones. Study-wide points: On later analysis, the bulk of CMV-associated TCR beta chains appeared to be HLA-restricted.

Turning to this clone: Its antigen is unknown.

Specimen: PBMCs. This TCR came from a male donor in good health and CMV-seronegative. The rearrangement joins TRBV18 to TRBJ1-1, with 7 bases that match TRBD1. The CDR3: CASSPTGTEAFF. CDR3 bases: TGTGCCAGCTCGCCGACAGGGACTGAAGCTTTCTTT.